This T cell receptor beta chain was documented in a study of shared clonotypes between healthy human individuals. Study results and caveats: Generally, naive subsets came out with larger estimated richness than memory subsets.

Adults of Caucasian background living in Nashville, Tennessee made up all donors. Several immunoSEQ 96-well plates shared each subset's DNA, each plate a replicate. On sorted subsets, replicate PCRs used about 0.2 ug DNA, or some 28,000 T cell genomes. Some clones are missing from TCRdb's copy, which holds only in-frame ones; the method was immunoSEQ multiplex PCR. Found here are 1.6 million or so clones, 98% to 99% of them singletons; the top ten hold under 0.45%. For this clone: What it recognizes is unknown.

Germline lookup yields CDR1 MNHEY and CDR2 SVGAGI. The ends were cut back, 5 bases at V and 8 bases at J, with 13 bases in the middle. CDR3 length equals 13 residues. The specimen was naive CD4+ T cells sorted from blood. Subset given: CD45RA+ positively selected. This receptor was identified in a man aged 30 to 39 in good health. The gene calls are TRBV6-5 and TRBJ2-1; perhaps TRBD2 as D (6 bases). CDR3: CASSPLAMDEQFF. The CDR3 DNA sequence: TGTGCCAGCAGTCCCCTAGCGATGGATGAGCAGTTCTTC.